The clone carrying this TCR beta chain was seen many times. The source of the sample is a study of T cells in Graves' hyperthyroidism and ophthalmopathy. CDR3 length: 15 amino acids. Germline CDR1 and CDR2: MNHNS and SASEGT. V lost 6 bases and J lost 0; bases outside the gene matches: 5. Under 3 months was the duration of disease in ophthalmopathy patients, who also had a Clinical Activity Score of at least 3 and a NOSPECS grade of at least 4. Amplified TCR beta CDR3 regions came from RNA transcripts. In the first-round RT-PCR of the TCR CDR3, the HTBI primer set was used. Via MiXCR, TCRdb re-called the multiplex PCR reads, giving one row per CDR3 protein. The sample includes over 400,000 distinct CDR3 sequences, approximately 15% of them seen just once.

The sample comprised blood. V and J are TRBV6-1 and TRBJ2-3; TRBD2 agrees at 8 bases. The origin of this receptor is a man between 18 and 35 years old with Graves' ophthalmopathy. For the CDR3, the DNA is TGTGCCAGCAGCCATAGCGGGACTAGCACAGATACGCAGTATTTT. Translation gives CASSHSGTSTDTQYF.